The 14 T cell receptor beta chains below were found in one sample sequenced in a study of cytomegalovirus exposure and HLA in healthy donors. PCR used 60 Vbeta primers and 13 Jbeta primers. Data came from immunoSEQ multiplex PCR; TCRdb stores just in-frame clones and leaves some out. The table lists around 100,000 clones, about 71% of them singletons, with about 3.5% in the top ten. The sample comprised PBMCs. The receptors shown here come from a woman aged 45-65 years in good health and CMV-seronegative.

This clone was seen more than once but under ten times. V usage is TRBV5-1 and J usage is TRBJ2-3; D may be TRBD1 (5 bases). CDR1 is SGHRS and CDR2 is YFSETQ in the germline V gene. This CDR3 is 15 amino acids long. V shed 0 bases and J shed 5 bases, with 13 bases lying between them. Here the CDR3 DNA reads TGCGCCAGCAGCTTGGCCCAACTTCAGGGAGATACGCAGTATTTT. It is translated as CASSLAQLQGDTQYF.

This chain uses TRBV7-9 with TRBJ1-2; no clear D. The germline gives CDR1 SEHNR, CDR2 FQNEAQ (reference sequence). V was trimmed by 3 bases and J by 0 bases, leaving 14 bases between them. The CDR3 has 16 amino acids. The CDR3 here is CASSFSREMTNYGYTF. As DNA, the CDR3 is TGTGCCAGCAGCTTCTCAAGAGAAATGACTAACTATGGCTACACCTTC.

Details on this clone: The sample carries other DNA sequences with the same CDR3. As DNA, the CDR3 is TGTGCCACCAGCAGAGACAGGTACGAGCAGTACTTC. It is translated as CATSRDRYEQYF. This chain joins TRBV15 and TRBJ2-7; D gene unclear. The CDR3 is 12 residues long. CDR1 is LNHNV, CDR2 YYDKDF, per germline (reference sequence). The germline V and J ends were trimmed by 0 bases and 4 bases, with 4 bases remaining between them.

The chain combines TRBV7-2 with TRBJ1-6, with a weak D call TRBD1 (6 bases). Between the trimmed V and J ends, which lost 9 bases and 7 bases, there was a span of 10 bases. CDR3 size: 12 residues. Germline-derived CDR1 and CDR2 are SGHTA and FQGNSA. The CDR3 nucleotides read TGTGCCAGACAGGGAAGGAATTCACCCCTCCACTTT. Encoded protein: CARQGRNSPLHF.

This clone was counted a few times. The chain recombines TRBV29-1 with TRBJ2-5, with 7 bases that match TRBD1. CDR1 is SQVTM, CDR2 ANQGSEA, per germline. The CDR3 sequence is 13 residues long. Germline trimming cut 6 bases from V and 5 bases from J; bases unmatched to any gene: 9. The CDR3 nucleotides are TGCAGCGTCGAGGGGGCCTGGGGTGAGACCCAGTACTTC. Protein product: CSVEGAWGETQYF.

This chain links TRBV11-2 with TRBJ2-2, with a tentative D call TRBD1 (5 bases). Trimming stripped 1 base from V and 0 bases from J, with 6 bases between. Germline V gene sequence: CDR1 SGHAT, CDR2 FQNNGV. The CDR3 contains 15 residues. This CDR3 reads CASSLAGSNTGELFF. The DNA for the CDR3 is TGTGCCAGCAGCTTAGCAGGGTCGAACACCGGGGAGCTGTTTTTT.

In its sample, this clone was seen once. The J gene is TRBJ1-2, the V gene TRBV19; D uncertain. The CDR3 loop spans 12 amino acids. Germline CDR1 and CDR2: LNHDA and SQIVND (reference sequence). The V end lost 6 bases, the J end lost 3 bases, and 8 bases lay between the germline ends. Here the CDR3 DNA reads TGTGCCAGTAGCTCTTCGGACTATGGCTACACCTTC. Translation: CASSSSDYGYTF.

The V call is TRBV29-1, the J call TRBJ2-5, with 11 bases that match TRBD2. The ends lost 6 bases at V and 5 bases at J; junction bases unmatched: 8. The CDR3 consists of 14 residues. CDR1 SQVTM and CDR2 ANQGSEA come from the germline V gene. This CDR3 is CSVSRLAGRETQYF. The CDR3 region has the DNA TGCAGCGTGTCACGACTAGCGGGGAGGGAGACCCAGTACTTC.

This clone was counted between two and nine times. This sequence joins TRBV28 and TRBJ1-2; D not certain. Germline V CDR1 and CDR2: MDHEN, SYDVKM. The germline V and J ends were trimmed by 7 bases and 5 bases, with 5 bases remaining between them. The CDR3 contains 10 residues. For the CDR3, the DNA is TGTGCCAGCATGAGGTATGGCTACACCTTC. Its protein product is CASMRYGYTF.

The chain employs TRBV7-8 and TRBJ1-1; D might be TRBD1 (5 bases). Germline CDR1 and CDR2: SGHVS and FQNEAQ. The CDR3 sequence is 15 residues long. The V end was cut by 6 bases, the J end by 0 bases, with 14 bases between. As DNA, the CDR3 is TGTGCCAGCAGTGAAGATCAGGGTTTGAACACTGAAGCTTTCTTT. Its translation is CASSEDQGLNTEAFF.

This clone was seen only a few times. The rearrangement links TRBV6-1 to TRBJ2-1; no clear D gene. V lost 10 bases and J 2 bases, leaving 6 bases between the germline ends. The length of the CDR3 is 11 residues. The V gene's germline CDR1 is MNHNS and CDR2 SASEGT. CDR3 DNA: TGTGCCATCGCTACCTACAATGAGCAGTTCTTC. Protein sequence: CAIATYNEQFF.

The gene calls are TRBV9 and TRBJ2-3, with TRBD2 as a possible D gene (5 bases). The V end lost 4 bases, the J end lost 0 bases, and 9 bases lay between the germline ends. The CDR3 consists of 14 residues. Germline assignment: CDR1 SGDLS and CDR2 YYNGEE. For the CDR3, the DNA is TGTGCCAGCAGCACCAGGACTAGCACAGATACGCAGTATTTT. Protein: CASSTRTSTDTQYF.

This chain links TRBV28 with TRBJ1-1; tentatively, D is TRBD1 (5 bases). Trimming removed 5 bases from V and 5 bases from J, with 9 bases in between. The CDR3 consists of 12 residues. The germline CDR1 and CDR2 sequences are MDHEN and SYDVKM. CDR3 sequence (DNA): TGTGCCAGCAGTATACAGGTAACTGAAGCTTTCTTT. Amino acid sequence: CASSIQVTEAFF.

This clone has only a few counts. The chain carries TRBV19 and TRBJ2-1; a weak D match, TRBD2 (5 bases). Looked up from germline, CDR1 is LNHDA and CDR2 is SQIVND (reference sequence). This CDR3 is built from 13 residues. Trimming took 4 bases from V and 5 from J, leaving 9 bases between them. The CDR3 spells CASSNQRDNEQFF. The DNA of the CDR3 is TGTGCCAGTAGTAATCAGAGGGACAATGAGCAGTTCTTC. Looking up the rest from reference TRBV19 and TRBJ2-1 gives the full variable domain: DGGITQSPKYLFRKEGQNVTLSCEQNLNHDAMYWYRQDPGQGLRLIYYSQIVNDFQKGDIAEGYSVSREKKESFPLTVTSAQKNPTAFYLCASSNQRDNEQFFGPGTRLTVL.